A selection of T cell receptor beta chains follows, all from one sample in a study of cytomegalovirus exposure and HLA in healthy donors. Profiled with immunoSEQ multiplex PCR; TCRdb holds only in-frame clones, not every one. Among just under 95,000 clones listed, around four fifths were seen once. Sequenced sample: PBMCs. The receptors were gathered from a man aged 45-65 years in good health and CMV-seropositive. Each CDR3 is given without its conserved first and last residue. A D gene is named only where the DNA matches it firmly. Part of the rows lack a size; the others show once, few, many or a class for expanded clones.

-	-	TRBV10-2	ASTYAGGATGYP
-	few	TRBV7-7	ASSLSPGSGYNEQF
TRBD2	-	TRBV7-2	ASSAAGSGGSGEQY
-	-	TRBV5-5	ASRHKSGGNTIY
-	-	TRBV5-1	ASSLEQGNYGYT
TRBD2	-	TRBV19	ASSWGGLENEQF
-	few	TRBV19	ASSPTSRGEKLF
TRBD2	-	TRBV19	ASSNTGTSGGPYEQY
TRBD1	-	TRBV5-4	ASSRDRSYEQY
-	once	TRBV5-3	ARSFGKSGNTIY
TRBD1	-	TRBV13	ASSTGTGDTQH
TRBD1	once	TRBV10-3	AISELQGAGEQY
TRBD1	few	TRBV7-2	ASSLVQGELNEQF
-	-	TRBV5-1	ASSLEGYYGYT
-	-	TRBV5-8	ASSLSPGPYNEQF
-	-	TRBV7-2	ASSLSAGERWF
-	-	TRBV27	ARIRVANTEAF